This T cell receptor beta chain was observed in a study of OX40 agonist ivuxolimab in advanced cancers. For the study at large: Patients took ivuxolimab, an agonistic anti-OX40 (CD134) antibody.

Study outcomes and limitations: Expanded clones belonging to CD8+ T cells outnumbered, on average, those of CD4+.

Note on this clone: What it binds is unknown.

The V segment lost 0 bases and the J segment 1 base; nucleotides outside the gene matches: 13. The germline V gene has CDR1 ENHRY and CDR2 SYGVKD. The CDR3 covers 19 residues. Assay: immunoSEQ multiplex PCR; the TCRdb copy retains only in-frame clones and omits some. The sample lists more than 35,000 clones; over 80% were seen once. The input for sequencing was CD4+ or CD8+ T cells sorted from blood, taken in a trial of the OX40 agonist ivuxolimab. The chain links TRBV10-3 to TRBJ1-1; 8 positions agree with TRBD1. This receptor was identified in an adult with an advanced solid tumor such as melanoma, head and neck, liver or kidney cancer. DNA of the CDR3: TGTGCCATCAGTGAGTCGAGACAGGGGATCATGGGGACGAACACTGAAGCTTTCTTT. Translating it yields CAISESRQGIMGTNTEAFF.